The 27 T cell receptor beta chains below were found in one sample sequenced in a study of early T cells in non-severe SARS-CoV-2 infection (dated by TCRdb to about 2021). Libraries were prepared through 5' RACE. Reads for this sample came from a NextSeq 500. TCRdb redid the processing of the public reads, applying fastp at Q25 and MiXCR, and retained in-frame beta chains. A single entry per CDR3 protein holds the most common genes and DNA from its merged rows. This sample comprises some 51,000 distinct CDR3 sequences, 15% of them detected only once. About 9.1% of the sample lies in the top ten. This material consisted of whole blood, taken at baseline. The source of these receptors is an adult who was a healthcare worker with PCR-confirmed SARS-CoV-2 infection or an uninfected control (not recorded which).

The gene calls are TRBV19 and TRBJ1-4, with 8 bases that match TRBD1. The junction had 12 bases not matched to a gene; V was cut back by 6 bases and J by 0 bases. Germline CDR1 and CDR2: LNHDA and SQIVND (reference sequence). CDR3 size: 18 residues. The CDR3 loop reads CASSHRRQGSATNEKLFF. CDR3 bases: TGTGCCAGTAGCCACCGGCGACAGGGGTCAGCAACTAATGAAAAACTGTTTTTT.

The CDR3 loop is CASSLMSGDGDTQYF. As DNA, the CDR3 is TGTGCCAGCAGCTTAATGTCAGGGGATGGGGATACGCAGTATTTT. This chain links TRBV7-6 with TRBJ2-3; a weak D match, TRBD1 (6 bases). The germline V gene has CDR1 SGHVS and CDR2 FNYEAQ. The CDR3 length is 15 residues. Trimming removed 2 bases from V and 6 bases from J, with 15 bases in between.

This clonotype was observed a handful of times. The chain recombines TRBV12-3 or TRBV12-4 with TRBJ2-3; a weak D match, TRBD1 (6 bases). CDR3 length: 15 residues. The V gene lost 6 bases and the J gene lost 1 base, with 14 bases spanning the gap. The CDR3 reads CASSLMGARTDTQYF. CDR3 bases: TGTGCCAGCAGCCTGATGGGGGCTCGCACAGATACGCAGTATTTT.

The rearrangement joins TRBV5-1 to TRBJ2-5; D is possibly TRBD1 (6 bases). In germline, CDR1 is SGHRS, CDR2 YFSETQ. This CDR3 has 13 amino acids. The V end lost 2 bases, the J end lost 4 bases, and 9 bases lay between the germline ends. CDR3 protein: CASSFGQTETQYF. CDR3 DNA: TGCGCCAGCAGCTTCGGACAGACAGAGACCCAGTACTTC.

Regarding this clonotype: A junction end diverges from the germline sequence, so it may reflect a read error. This chain uses TRBV7-7 with TRBJ2-3, with 14 positions matching TRBD2. The germline V gene has CDR1 SSHAT and CDR2 FNYEAQ (reference sequence). The CDR3 is 17 amino acids. The CDR3 here is CASSAGTSGGLTDTQYF. In DNA form, the CDR3 reads TGTGCTAGCAGCGCCGGGACTAGCGGGGGACTCACAGATACGCAGTATTTT.

This clonotype was seen a handful of times. This rearrangement joins TRBV5-1 to TRBJ2-2; 7 bases line up with TRBD1. J lost 4 bases, V lost 0 bases, and 3 bases had no gene match. The germline gives CDR1 SGHRS, CDR2 YFSETQ. This CDR3 comprises 15 residues. The CDR3, as DNA: TGCGCCAGCAGCTTGGGACAGGGTCCCACCGGGGAGCTGTTTTTT. Its translation: CASSLGQGPTGELFF.

The chain links TRBV18 to TRBJ1-5; no firm D call. CDR3 length: 14 residues. Per germline, CDR1 KGHSH and CDR2 LQKENI. V lost 1 base to trimming and J lost 1 base, with 5 bases between them. CDR3 nucleotides: TGTGCCAGCTCACCACTCGACAGCAATCAGCCCCAGCATTTT. Encoded protein: CASSPLDSNQPQHF.

The table lists this clonotype with a few counts. The gene calls are TRBV20-1 and TRBJ2-2, with a possible D match to TRBD1 (5 bases). V lost 1 base and J lost 6, with 12 bases in between. This CDR3 region has 14 residues. The germline V gene has CDR1 DFQATT and CDR2 SNEGSKA (reference sequence). CDR3 sequence (DNA): TGCAGTGCTAGAGGCAGGGCAAGCGCCGGGGAGCTGTTTTTT. Translation gives CSARGRASAGELFF.

This clonotype was recorded many times. This chain joins TRBV9 and TRBJ2-1; D tentatively fits TRBD1 or TRBD2 (5 bases each). The V end was cut by 3 bases, the J end by 9 bases, with 19 bases between. This CDR3 is built from 15 residues. Germline CDR1 is SGDLS and CDR2 is YYNGEE. CDR3 nucleotide sequence: TGTGCCAGCAGCGGAGGGGTGCCATCTGGGGGTGAGCAGTTCTTC. Protein sequence: CASSGGVPSGGEQFF.

The chain joins TRBV11-2 to TRBJ2-7; D may match TRBD1 or TRBD2 (5 bases each). The V gene's germline CDR1 is SGHAT and CDR2 FQNNGV. The V end lost 2 bases, the J end lost 0 bases, and 14 bases lay between the germline ends. The CDR3 contains 16 residues. The CDR3, as DNA: TGTGCCAGCAGCTTACCGGGACGACAAAGCTCCTACGAGCAGTACTTC. This sequence encodes CASSLPGRQSSYEQYF.

This clonotype came up many times. The chain recombines TRBV20-1 with TRBJ2-7, with TRBD2 matching 9 bases. V was pared by 0 bases and J by 0 bases, with 9 bases of the junction left unmatched. Germline CDR1 DFQATT, CDR2 SNEGSKA (reference sequence). This CDR3 comprises 17 residues. CDR3 sequence: CSARDLPSGILSYEQYF. In DNA, the CDR3 is TGCAGTGCTAGAGATCTCCCTAGCGGGATCCTCTCCTACGAGCAGTACTTC.

The chain uses TRBV7-2 and TRBJ1-2; tentatively, D is TRBD1 (5 bases). The ends were cut back, 4 bases at V and 2 bases at J, with 5 bases in the middle. The length of the CDR3 is 12 residues. From germline, CDR1 is SGHTA and CDR2 FQGNSA. CDR3 region: CASSWGNYGYTF. For the CDR3, the DNA is TGTGCCAGCAGCTGGGGGAACTATGGCTACACCTTC.

The chain uses TRBV29-1 and TRBJ2-3; 11 bases match TRBD2. CDR1 and CDR2 (germline): SQVTM, ANQGSEA. The trim removed 2 bases at V and 5 bases at J, leaving 12 bases unmatched. This CDR3 is built from 17 residues. The CDR3 sequence: CSVELIPPGTSGDTQYF. The CDR3 DNA is TGCAGCGTTGAACTTATCCCCCCCGGGACTAGCGGAGATACGCAGTATTTT.

The rearrangement links TRBV6-4 to TRBJ2-1; 9 nucleotides match TRBD2. The CDR3 spans 15 residues. The V segment lost 0 bases and the J segment 3 bases; nucleotides outside the gene matches: 0. Germline V gene lookup returns CDR1 MRHNA and CDR2 SNTAGT. The CDR3 DNA reads as TGTGCCAGCAGTGACTCAGCGGGGGGCTACAATGAGCAGTTCTTC. This translates into CASSDSAGGYNEQFF.

The J gene is TRBJ2-1, the V gene TRBV7-8; 7 bases map to TRBD2. The CDR3 loop spans 16 amino acids. V trimming: 2 bases; J trimming: 1 base; junction bases outside the gene matches: 5. Germline CDR1 and CDR2: SGHVS and FQNEAQ. The CDR3 loop reads CASSLLSGDSYNEQFF. CDR3 sequence (DNA): TGTGCCAGCAGCTTACTAAGCGGGGATTCCTACAATGAGCAGTTCTTC. The variable domain in full, completed from reference TRBV7-8 and TRBJ2-1, reads GAGVSQSPRYKVAKRGQDVALRCDPISGHVSLFWYQQALGQGPEFLTYFQNEAQLDKSGLPSDRFFAERPEGSVSTLKIQRTQQEDSAVYLCASSLLSGDSYNEQFFGPGTRLTVL.

This rearrangement joins TRBV7-9 to TRBJ2-3, with D maybe TRBD2 (6 bases). V was trimmed by 5 bases and J by 5 bases, leaving 14 bases between them. The CDR3 has 14 residues. Germline values: CDR1 SEHNR, CDR2 FQNEAQ (reference sequence). This chain's CDR3 is CASSTPLGGDTQYF. CDR3 in DNA: TGTGCCAGCAGCACCCCCCTGGGAGGAGATACGCAGTATTTT.

This clonotype came up a few times. J is TRBJ1-2 and V is TRBV5-1; D is undetermined. Germline V gene lookup returns CDR1 SGHRS and CDR2 YFSETQ. The CDR3 runs 13 residues. The V gene lost 0 bases and the J gene lost 2 bases, with 5 bases spanning the gap. The CDR3 nucleotides read TGCGCCAGCAGCTTGGCCAACAACTATGGCTACACCTTC. It specifies CASSLANNYGYTF.

The rearrangement links TRBV20-1 to TRBJ2-3; perhaps TRBD2 as D (6 bases). V was pared by 4 bases and J by 4 bases, with 18 bases between. This CDR3 is built from 15 residues. Germline CDR1 and CDR2: DFQATT and SNEGSKA (reference sequence). As DNA, the CDR3 is TGCAGTGCTAAAGCTGGAGGGAACCGGCCAGATACGCAGTATTTT. Amino acid sequence: CSAKAGGNRPDTQYF.

The chain recombines TRBV9 with TRBJ1-1; 10 nucleotides align to TRBD1. The V gene's germline CDR1 is SGDLS and CDR2 YYNGEE. The J segment lost 4 bases and the V segment lost 3 bases, leaving 6 bases of the junction unmatched. The CDR3 has 15 residues. CDR3 amino acids: CASSAGTGEITEAFF. In DNA form, the CDR3 reads TGTGCCAGCAGCGCCGGGACAGGGGAGATCACTGAAGCTTTCTTT. Together with reference TRBV9 and TRBJ1-1, the CDR3 gives the full variable domain: DSGVTQTPKHLITATGQRVTLRCSPRSGDLSVYWYQQSLDQGLQFLIQYYNGEERAKGNILERFSAQQFPDLHSELNLSSLELGDSALYFCASSAGTGEITEAFFGQGTRLTVV.

This clonotype is a singleton in its sample. The rearrangement joins TRBV20-1 to TRBJ1-5; D ambiguous. Trimming removed 1 base from V and 6 bases from J, with 10 bases in between. Looked up from germline, CDR1 is DFQATT and CDR2 is SNEGSKA (reference sequence). CDR3 size: 13 residues. CDR3 DNA: TGCAGTGCTAGAGCCCCAGCTAGTCAGCCCCAGCATTTT. Its translation is CSARAPASQPQHF.

This clonotype was seen repeatedly, ten times or more. This chain links TRBV29-1 with TRBJ1-2, with unresolved D. The germline gives CDR1 SQVTM, CDR2 ANQGSEA. The CDR3 contains 14 residues. V was clipped by 2 bases and J by 8 bases, with 18 bases between them. CDR3 sequence (DNA): TGCAGCGTTGAACCCCCCGGGATCCGTGGGGGCTACACCTTC. As protein: CSVEPPGIRGGYTF.

This clonotype appeared a few times. This sequence joins TRBV12-3 or TRBV12-4 and TRBJ1-5; unclear D gene. The V end was cut by 3 bases, the J end by 7 bases, with 13 bases between. This CDR3 region has 14 residues. This chain's CDR3 is CASSFGSISQPQHF. The DNA of the CDR3 is TGTGCCAGCAGTTTCGGGTCCATTTCCCAGCCCCAGCATTTT.

This clonotype showed up many times. The chain uses TRBV6-1 and TRBJ2-3; 8 bases match TRBD2. The CDR3 has 14 residues. CDR1 is MNHNS, CDR2 SASEGT, per germline. J lost 4 bases, V lost 2 bases, and 2 bases had no gene match. The CDR3 DNA follows: TGTGCCAGCAGTGAAAGAGCGGGAGCAGATACGCAGTATTTT. Its protein product is CASSERAGADTQYF.

This clonotype turned up a few times. The V call is TRBV10-3, the J call TRBJ2-3, with unresolved D. The CDR3 runs to 14 residues. V lost 2 bases and J 3 bases, leaving 9 bases between the germline ends. Germline V gives CDR1 ENHRY, CDR2 SYGVKD. The chain's CDR3 is CAISEPKDTDTQYF. The CDR3 coding sequence is TGTGCCATCAGTGAGCCCAAGGATACAGATACGCAGTATTTT.

A few counts support this clonotype. V and J are TRBV7-3 and TRBJ2-3, with no clear D. Trimming pared 8 bases from V and 5 bases from J, leaving 14 bases between. Germline V gene lookup returns CDR1 SGHTA and CDR2 FQGTGA. There are 13 residues in the CDR3. CDR3 sequence reads: CASSFVAGDTQYF. CDR3 nucleotide sequence: TGTGCCAGCTCGTTTGTAGCCGGAGATACGCAGTATTTT.

This clonotype was detected a few times. This chain joins TRBV12-3 or TRBV12-4 and TRBJ2-3; no firm D call. This CDR3 spans 11 amino acids. V lost 3 bases to trimming and J lost 6 bases, with 4 bases between them. The CDR3, as DNA: TGTGCCAGCAGTTTTAAGGATACGCAGTATTTT. Translating it yields CASSFKDTQYF.

This rearrangement joins TRBV5-1 to TRBJ1-1; TRBD1 might be the D (6 bases). Germline V lookup: CDR1 SGHRS, CDR2 YFSETQ. The CDR3 length is 15 residues. With 1 base removed from V and 1 base from J, the gap between germline ends came to 11 bases. The CDR3 sequence: CASSLYSGENTEAFF. The CDR3 DNA is TGCGCCAGCAGCTTGTATTCAGGGGAGAACACTGAAGCTTTCTTT.